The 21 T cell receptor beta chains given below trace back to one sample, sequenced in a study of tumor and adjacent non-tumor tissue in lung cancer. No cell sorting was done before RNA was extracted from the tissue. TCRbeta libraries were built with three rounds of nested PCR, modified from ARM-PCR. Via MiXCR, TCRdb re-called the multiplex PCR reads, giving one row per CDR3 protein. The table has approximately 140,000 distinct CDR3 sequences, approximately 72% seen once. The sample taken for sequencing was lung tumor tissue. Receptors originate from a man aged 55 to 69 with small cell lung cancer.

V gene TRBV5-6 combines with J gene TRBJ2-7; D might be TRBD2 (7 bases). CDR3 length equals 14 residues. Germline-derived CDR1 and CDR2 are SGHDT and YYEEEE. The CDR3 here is CASNHRDYLYEQYV. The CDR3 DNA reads TGTGCCAGCAACCACAGGGACTACCTCTACGAGCAATACGTC.

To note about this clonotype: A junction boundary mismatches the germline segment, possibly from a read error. CDR3 residues: CSAKDSGSFYEQNF. The CDR3 DNA reads TGCAGTGCAAAAGATAGCGGGAGCTTCTACGAGCAGAACTTC. The chain uses TRBV20-1 and TRBJ2-7; TRBD2 matches 9 bases. The germline gives CDR1 DFQATT, CDR2 SNEGSKA (reference sequence). This CDR3 has 14 amino acids.

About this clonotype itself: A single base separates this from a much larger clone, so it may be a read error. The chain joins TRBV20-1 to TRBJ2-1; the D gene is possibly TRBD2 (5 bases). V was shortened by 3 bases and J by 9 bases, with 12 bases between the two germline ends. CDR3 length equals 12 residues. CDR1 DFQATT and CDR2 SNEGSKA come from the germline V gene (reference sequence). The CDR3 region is CSARKEGSEQFF. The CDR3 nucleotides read TGCAGTGCTAGGAAAGAGGGCAGTGAGCAGTTCTTC.

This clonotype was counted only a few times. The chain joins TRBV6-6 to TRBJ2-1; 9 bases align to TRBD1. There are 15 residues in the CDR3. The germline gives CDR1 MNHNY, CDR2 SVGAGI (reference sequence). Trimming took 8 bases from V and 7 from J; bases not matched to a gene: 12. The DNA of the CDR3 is TGTGCCAGCTCAGAAAACAGGGGGCAGGTAAATGAGCAGTTCTTC. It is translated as CASSENRGQVNEQFF.

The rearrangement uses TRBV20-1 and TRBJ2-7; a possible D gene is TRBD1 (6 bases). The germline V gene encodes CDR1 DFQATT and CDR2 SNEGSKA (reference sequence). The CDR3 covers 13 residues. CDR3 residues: CSSPSGQPYEQYV. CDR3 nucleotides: TGCAGTTCCCCCTCGGGACAACCCTACGAGCAGTACGTT.

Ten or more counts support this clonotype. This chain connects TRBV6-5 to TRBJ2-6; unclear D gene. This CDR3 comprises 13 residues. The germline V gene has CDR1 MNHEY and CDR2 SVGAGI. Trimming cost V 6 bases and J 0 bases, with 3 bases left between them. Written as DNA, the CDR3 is TGTGCCAGCAGACCCTCTGGGGCCAACGTCCTGACTTTC. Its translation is CASRPSGANVLTF.

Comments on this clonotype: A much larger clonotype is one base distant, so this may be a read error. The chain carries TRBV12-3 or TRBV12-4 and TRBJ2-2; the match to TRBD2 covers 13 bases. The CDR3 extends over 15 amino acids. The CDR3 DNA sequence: TGTACCAGCAGTGCCGGGACTAGCGGGACCTGGGAGCTGTTTTTT. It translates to CTSSAGTSGTWELFF.

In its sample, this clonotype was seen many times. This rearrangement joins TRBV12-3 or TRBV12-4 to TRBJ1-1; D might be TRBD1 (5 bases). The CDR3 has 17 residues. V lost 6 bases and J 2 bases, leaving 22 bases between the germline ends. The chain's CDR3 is CASSSRRTQTFNTEAFF. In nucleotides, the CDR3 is TGTGCCAGCAGCTCGCGTAGGACACAAACTTTCAACACTGAAGCTTTCTTT.

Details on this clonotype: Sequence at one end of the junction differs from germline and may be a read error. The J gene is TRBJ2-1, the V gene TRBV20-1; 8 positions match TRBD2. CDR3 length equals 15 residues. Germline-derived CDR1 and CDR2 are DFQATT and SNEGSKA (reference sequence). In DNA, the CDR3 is TGCAGTGCTAAGCGCGGGAGGATTTGGTACAATAAGCAGTTTTTC. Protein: CSAKRGRIWYNKQFF.

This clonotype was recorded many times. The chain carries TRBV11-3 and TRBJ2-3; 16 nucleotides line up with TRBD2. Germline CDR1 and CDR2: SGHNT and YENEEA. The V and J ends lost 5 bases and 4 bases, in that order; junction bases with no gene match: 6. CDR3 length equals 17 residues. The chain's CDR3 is CASSVTGTSGRADTQYF. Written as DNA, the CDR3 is TGTGCCAGCAGCGTAACCGGGACTAGCGGGAGGGCAGATACGCAGTATTTT.

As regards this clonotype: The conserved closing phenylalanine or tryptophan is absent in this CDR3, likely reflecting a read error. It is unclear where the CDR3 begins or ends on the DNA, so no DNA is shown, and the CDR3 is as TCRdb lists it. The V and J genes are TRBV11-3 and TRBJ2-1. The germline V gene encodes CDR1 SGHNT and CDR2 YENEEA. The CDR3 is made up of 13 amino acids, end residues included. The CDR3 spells CVSSTKNEDEHFL.

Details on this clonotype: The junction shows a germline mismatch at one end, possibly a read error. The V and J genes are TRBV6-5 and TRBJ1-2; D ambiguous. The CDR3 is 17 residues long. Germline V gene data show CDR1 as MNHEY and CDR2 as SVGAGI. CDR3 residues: CASRSLGSIFINYGHTF. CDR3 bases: TGTGCCAGCAGGTCGCTGGGTTCGATATTCATTAACTATGGCCACACCTTC.

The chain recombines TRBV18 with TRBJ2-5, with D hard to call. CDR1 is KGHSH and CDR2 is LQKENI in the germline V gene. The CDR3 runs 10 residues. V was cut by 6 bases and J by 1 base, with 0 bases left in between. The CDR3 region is CASSQETQYF. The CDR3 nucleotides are TGTGCCAGCTCCCAAGAGACCCAGTACTTC.

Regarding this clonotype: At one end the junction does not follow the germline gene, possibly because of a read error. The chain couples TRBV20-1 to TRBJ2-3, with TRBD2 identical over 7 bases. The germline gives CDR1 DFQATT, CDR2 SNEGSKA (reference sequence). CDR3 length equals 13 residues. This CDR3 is CSAMAGEGGTHYF. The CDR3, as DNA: TGCAGTGCTATGGCGGGAGAGGGTGGTACGCATTATTTT.

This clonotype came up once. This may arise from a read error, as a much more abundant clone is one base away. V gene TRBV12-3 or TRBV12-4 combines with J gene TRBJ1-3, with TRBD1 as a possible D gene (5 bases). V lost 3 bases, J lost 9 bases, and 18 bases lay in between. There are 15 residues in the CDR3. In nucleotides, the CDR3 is TGTGCCAGCAGTTTCTCCACAGGCCTCCGAAGCACCATATATTTT. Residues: CASSFSTGLRSTIYF.

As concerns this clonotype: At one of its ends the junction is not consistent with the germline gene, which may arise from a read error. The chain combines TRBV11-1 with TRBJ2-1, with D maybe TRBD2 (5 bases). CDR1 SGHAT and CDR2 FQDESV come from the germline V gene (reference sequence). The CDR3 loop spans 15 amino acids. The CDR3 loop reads CASSFGESYYNEKFF. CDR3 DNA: TGTGCCAGCAGCTTCGGGGAGAGCTACTACAATGAGAAGTTCTTC. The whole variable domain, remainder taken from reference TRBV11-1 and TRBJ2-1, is EAEVAQSPRYKITEKSQAVAFWCDPISGHATLYWYRQILGQGPELLVQFQDESVVDDSQLPKDRFSAERLKGVDSTLKIQPAELGDSAMYLCASSFGESYYNEKFFGPGTRLTVL.

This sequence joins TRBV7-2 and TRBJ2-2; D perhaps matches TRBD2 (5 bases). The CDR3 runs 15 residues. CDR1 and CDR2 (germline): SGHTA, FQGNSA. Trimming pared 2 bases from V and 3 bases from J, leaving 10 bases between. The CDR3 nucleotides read TGTGCCAGCAGCTTAACTAGGGTCGACACCGGGGAGCTGTTTTTT. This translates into CASSLTRVDTGELFF. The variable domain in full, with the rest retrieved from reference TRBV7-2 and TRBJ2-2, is GAGVSQSPSNKVTEKGKDVELRCDPISGHTALYWYRQSLGQGLEFLIYFQGNSAPDKSGLPSDRFSAERTGGSVSTLTIQRTQQEDSAVYLCASSLTRVDTGELFFGEGSRLTVL.

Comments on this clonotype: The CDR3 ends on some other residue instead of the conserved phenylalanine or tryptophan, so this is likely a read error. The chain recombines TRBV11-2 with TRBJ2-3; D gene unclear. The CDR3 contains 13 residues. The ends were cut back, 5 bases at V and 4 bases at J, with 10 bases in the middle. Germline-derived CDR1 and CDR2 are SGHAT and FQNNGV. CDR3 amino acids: CASSLSLADTQYY. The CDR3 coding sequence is TGTGCCAGCAGCCTTAGTCTCGCAGATACGCAGTATTAT.

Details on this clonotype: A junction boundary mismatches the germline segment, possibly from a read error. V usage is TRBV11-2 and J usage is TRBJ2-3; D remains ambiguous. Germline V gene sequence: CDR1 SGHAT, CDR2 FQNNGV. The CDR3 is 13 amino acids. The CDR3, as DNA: TGTGCCAGCAGCTTATCCCCCGTAGATACGCAATATTTT. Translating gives CASSLSPVDTQYF.

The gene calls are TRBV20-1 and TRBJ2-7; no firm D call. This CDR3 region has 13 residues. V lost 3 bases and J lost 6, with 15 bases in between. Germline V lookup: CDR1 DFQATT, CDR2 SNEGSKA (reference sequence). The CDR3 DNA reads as TGCAGTGCTAGGCTAGGCCTTGTAGGCGAGCAGTACTTC. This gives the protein CSARLGLVGEQYF.

CDR3 loop: CATSDPRQGDTEAFF. The CDR3 bases are TGTGCCACCAGTGATCCACGACAGGGAGACACTGAAGCTTTCTTT. The chain employs TRBV24-1 and TRBJ1-1, with 7 positions matching TRBD1. The CDR3 consists of 15 residues. Trimming removed 3 bases from V and 3 bases from J; junction bases left unmatched: 6. CDR1 KGHDR and CDR2 SFDVKD come from the germline V gene.